The clone carrying this T cell receptor (beta chain) was seen a few times. Sequenced material consisted of expressed TCRB transcripts (all of the isolated RNA was reverse transcribed). The repertoire was sequenced with immunoSEQ multiplex PCR; TCRdb's copy has only in-frame clones and lacks some. The sample holds 330,000 or so clones, 14% seen once. This sample was included in a study of beta chain features in type 1 diabetes. Across the whole study: Examination covered some 110,000,000 sorted cells spanning all samples.

The germline gives CDR1 SGHTA, CDR2 FQGNSA. Germline trimming cut 5 bases from V and 4 bases from J; bases unmatched to any gene: 9. This CDR3 comprises 16 residues. The rearrangement joins TRBV7-2 to TRBJ2-1; 9 bases map to TRBD2. Sequencing was done on a sample of central memory CD4+ T cells from blood. The source is a man aged 30 to 45 in good health. DNA of the CDR3: TGTGCCAGCAGCCCCATGACTAGCGGTTATTACAATGAGCAGTTCTTC. Its translation: CASSPMTSGYYNEQFF.